A single sample gave rise to the 26 T cell receptor beta chains below, sequenced in a study of cytotoxic CD8 clonotypes in ibrutinib-treated CLL. Only in-frame clones appear in the TCRdb table, and some are missing; sequencing was by immunoSEQ multiplex PCR. The sample comprises about 45,000 clones, approximately 70% of which are singletons, and 20% to 25% rests with the top ten. The source was PBMCs, collected after 24 months of ibrutinib treatment. The receptors stem from a human donor with chronic lymphocytic leukemia.

The rearrangement joins TRBV19 to TRBJ2-5; no definite D call. The CDR3 extends over 12 amino acids. CDR1 LNHDA and CDR2 SQIVND come from the germline V gene (reference sequence). The V gene lost 6 bases and the J gene lost 5 bases, with 10 bases spanning the gap. The DNA of the CDR3 is TGTGCCAGTAGGTCCCCGGGTGAGACCCAGTACTTC. It yields the protein CASRSPGETQYF.

The V gene is TRBV18, the J gene TRBJ2-7; no firm D call. This CDR3 contains 14 residues. CDR1 KGHSH and CDR2 LQKENI come from the germline V gene. Trimming took 3 bases from V and 0 from J, leaving 9 bases between them. For the CDR3, the DNA is TGTGCCAGCTCACCCATAATGAGCTCCTACGAGCAGTACTTC. It codes for CASSPIMSSYEQYF. The full variable domain, its missing parts supplied by reference TRBV18 and TRBJ2-7, is NAGVMQNPRHLVRRRGQEARLRCSPMKGHSHVYWYRQLPEEGLKFMVYLQKENIIDESGMPKERFSAEFPKEGPSILRIQQVVRGDSAAYFCASSPIMSSYEQYFGPGTRLTVT.

Only a few counts were recorded for this clone. V and J are TRBV28 and TRBJ2-7; TRBD1 agrees at 9 bases. J lost 4 bases, V lost 8 bases, and 6 bases had no gene match. From germline, CDR1 is MDHEN and CDR2 SYDVKM. The CDR3 is 13 amino acids. The CDR3 region is CASGGTGKYEQYF. The DNA of the CDR3 is TGTGCCAGCGGGGGGACAGGGAAATACGAGCAGTACTTC.

CDR3 DNA sequence: TGTGCCAGCAGTCAGAGGACAGGGAGGAACACTGAAGCTTTCTTT. Protein: CASSQRTGRNTEAFF. V usage is TRBV27 and J usage is TRBJ1-1; 8 bases map to TRBD1. The germline V gene has CDR1 MNHEY and CDR2 SMNVEV (reference sequence). Trimming cost V 5 bases and J 1 base; bases outside gene matches: 6. The length of the CDR3 is 15 residues.

Note on this clone: The sample has other DNA sequences that encode this CDR3 too. The genes are TRBV29-1 and TRBJ2-6, with D unresolved. The germline V gene encodes CDR1 SQVTM and CDR2 ANQGSEA. CDR3 length: 13 amino acids. V lost 4 bases and J 0 bases, leaving 4 bases between the germline ends. In DNA, the CDR3 is TGCAGCGTTGGTCCCTCTGGGGCCAACGTCCTGACTTTC. It yields the protein CSVGPSGANVLTF.

This clone appeared many times. This chain links TRBV18 with TRBJ1-2, with TRBD1 matching over 10 bases. The junction had 6 bases not matched to a gene; V was cut back by 5 bases and J by 3 bases. Germline loops: CDR1 KGHSH, CDR2 LQKENI. CDR3 length: 15 amino acids. CDR3 residues: CASSVRQGADYGYTF. The DNA for the CDR3 is TGTGCCAGCTCAGTCCGACAGGGGGCGGACTATGGCTACACCTTC.

The chain uses TRBV20-1 and TRBJ2-7; the D is unclear. Germline assignment: CDR1 DFQATT and CDR2 SNEGSKA (reference sequence). CDR3 length: 9 amino acids. The V end was cut by 4 bases, the J end by 7 bases, with 5 bases between. In DNA, the CDR3 is TGCAGTGCTACGGAAGAGCAGTACTTC. Residues: CSATEEQYF.

The CDR3 loop reads CASSSGKQPQHF. Written as DNA, the CDR3 is TGTGCCAGCAGTTCAGGGAAGCAGCCCCAGCATTTT. The chain recombines TRBV6-5 with TRBJ1-5; a possible D gene is TRBD1 (5 bases). The CDR3 has 12 amino acids. V lost 4 bases and J lost 7, with 8 bases in between. Germline loops: CDR1 MNHEY, CDR2 SVGAGI.

V gene TRBV19 combines with J gene TRBJ1-1, with 8 bases lining up with TRBD1. Germline-derived CDR1 and CDR2 are LNHDA and SQIVND (reference sequence). J gave up 0 bases and V 6 bases, and 3 bases lay outside the gene matches. The length of the CDR3 is 14 residues. CDR3 sequence reads: CASSAGQVNTEAFF. The DNA of the CDR3 is TGTGCCAGTAGCGCGGGACAGGTGAACACTGAAGCTTTCTTT.

V gene TRBV19 combines with J gene TRBJ2-7; 9 bases fit TRBD2. This CDR3 has 15 residues. CDR1 LNHDA and CDR2 SQIVND come from the germline V gene (reference sequence). The V gene end was trimmed by 3 bases and the J gene end by 2 bases; junction bases not matched to a gene: 5. The DNA for the CDR3 is TGTGCCAGTAGTATCTCGGCTAGCGGGGCCTACGAGCAGTACTTC. It translates to CASSISASGAYEQYF.

This clone has a handful of counts. The chain employs TRBV5-4 and TRBJ2-7; 10 bases fit TRBD2. CDR3 size: 16 residues. CDR1 is SGHNT, CDR2 YYREEE, per germline (reference sequence). V lost 4 bases, J lost 2 bases, and 9 bases stayed unmatched. This CDR3 reads CASSQDPSGRTYEQYF. In DNA form, the CDR3 reads TGTGCCAGCAGCCAAGACCCTAGCGGGAGAACCTACGAGCAGTACTTC.

V usage is TRBV11-3 and J usage is TRBJ1-1; 9 positions agree with TRBD1. Per the germline V gene, CDR1 is SGHNT and CDR2 is YENEEA. J lost 5 bases, V lost 5 bases, and 12 bases had no gene match. This CDR3 region has 16 residues. In DNA, the CDR3 is TGTGCCAGCAGCACCGCGAGCCGGGACAGGGTTACTGAAGCTTTCTTT. Protein product: CASSTASRDRVTEAFF.

This clone has ten or more counts. The chain carries TRBV5-5 and TRBJ2-5; no firm D call. This CDR3 comprises 15 residues. Deletions cut 0 bases from V and 2 bases from J, with 11 bases between. Germline assignment: CDR1 SGHKS and CDR2 YYEKEE (reference sequence). The chain's CDR3 is CASSLVPYSQETQYF. In nucleotides, the CDR3 is TGTGCCAGCAGCTTGGTCCCCTACAGTCAAGAGACCCAGTACTTC.

This chain uses TRBV6-1 with TRBJ1-3; the D gene is possibly TRBD1 (6 bases). This CDR3 is 17 amino acids long. V was clipped by 1 base and J by 2 bases, with 15 bases between them. Germline lookup yields CDR1 MNHNS and CDR2 SASEGT. The CDR3 DNA reads TGTGCCAGCAGTGAAGTCGTAGGGGGACCGGCTGGAAACACCATATATTTT. This codes for CASSEVVGGPAGNTIYF.

The chain employs TRBV4-1 and TRBJ1-5, with D unresolved. CDR1 is MGHRA, CDR2 YSYEKL, per germline. V was clipped by 1 base and J by 0 bases, with 10 bases between them. CDR3 size: 16 residues. Here the CDR3 reads CASSQVQDYSNQPQHF. Written as DNA, the CDR3 is TGCGCCAGCAGCCAAGTCCAGGATTATAGCAATCAGCCCCAGCATTTT.

The chain has TRBV20-1 and TRBJ2-1; no definite D call. CDR3 length: 11 residues. Trimming took 4 bases from V and 4 from J, leaving 5 bases between them. Germline-derived CDR1 and CDR2 are DFQATT and SNEGSKA (reference sequence). CDR3 sequence reads: CSATWYNEQFF. CDR3 DNA: TGCAGTGCTACCTGGTACAATGAGCAGTTCTTC.

V and J are TRBV2 and TRBJ1-1; weak D call: TRBD1 (5 bases). The V gene lost 6 bases and the J gene lost 1 base, with 15 bases spanning the gap. CDR1 is SNHLY, CDR2 FYNNEI, per germline. This CDR3 contains 15 residues. The CDR3 sequence: CASRWWGEENTEAFF. The CDR3 DNA reads TGTGCCAGCAGATGGTGGGGGGAGGAGAACACTGAAGCTTTCTTT.

This chain joins TRBV19 and TRBJ1-4; 7 nucleotides align to TRBD1. CDR3 size: 15 residues. Germline lookup yields CDR1 LNHDA and CDR2 SQIVND (reference sequence). The V and J ends lost 3 bases and 5 bases, in that order; junction bases with no gene match: 6. This CDR3 reads CASSISTGRNEKLFF. The DNA for the CDR3 is TGTGCCAGTAGTATCTCGACAGGGAGAAATGAAAAACTGTTTTTT.

The rearrangement uses TRBV19 and TRBJ1-2; TRBD1 matches at 9 bases. This CDR3 is 16 amino acids long. Germline V gene data show CDR1 as LNHDA and CDR2 as SQIVND (reference sequence). V shed 4 bases, J shed 4 bases, and the junction held 10 bases outside the gene matches. The CDR3 spells CASSSEGGQGAYGYTF. The CDR3 coding sequence is TGTGCCAGTAGTAGCGAAGGGGGACAGGGCGCCTATGGCTACACCTTC. The full variable domain, rest sourced from reference TRBV19 and TRBJ1-2, is DGGITQSPKYLFRKEGQNVTLSCEQNLNHDAMYWYRQDPGQGLRLIYYSQIVNDFQKGDIAEGYSVSREKKESFPLTVTSAQKNPTAFYLCASSSEGGQGAYGYTFGSGTRLTVV.

V and J are TRBV6-1 and TRBJ2-4; D remains ambiguous. The CDR3 extends over 11 amino acids. In germline, CDR1 is MNHNS, CDR2 SASEGT. V was shortened by 2 bases and J by 9 bases, with 5 bases between the two germline ends. Written as DNA, the CDR3 is TGTGCCAGCAGTGAATTCGGCATTCAGTACTTC. It translates to CASSEFGIQYF.

The chain has TRBV29-1 and TRBJ2-6, with D perhaps TRBD1 (5 bases). The ends were cut back, 6 bases at V and 0 bases at J, with 12 bases in the middle. Germline lookup yields CDR1 SQVTM and CDR2 ANQGSEA. This CDR3 has 15 amino acids. The CDR3 protein is CSVRALSSGANVLTF. The CDR3 DNA is TGCAGCGTCAGGGCTCTATCCTCTGGGGCCAACGTCCTGACTTTC.

Sample share makes this clone medium-sized. The V and J genes are TRBV6-5 and TRBJ1-5; D gene uncertain. This CDR3 spans 14 amino acids. V lost 5 bases to trimming and J lost 11 bases, with 19 bases between them. The germline CDR1 and CDR2 sequences are MNHEY and SVGAGI. The CDR3 region has the DNA TGTGCCAGCAGTCGGGCCGTGTCGGATCGGGCCCAGCATTTT. Translation gives CASSRAVSDRAQHF.

This chain links TRBV6-5 with TRBJ1-5; D is ambiguous. Germline values: CDR1 MNHEY, CDR2 SVGAGI. Deletions cut 4 bases from V and 1 base from J, with 8 bases between. CDR3 length: 14 amino acids. The DNA for the CDR3 is TGTGCCAGCAGTTGGTGTCAAAGCAATCAGCCCCAGCATTTT. Its protein is CASSWCQSNQPQHF.

The chain recombines TRBV6-1 with TRBJ2-7, with unresolved D. The length of the CDR3 is 15 residues. Trimming removed 4 bases at V and 0 bases at J, with 13 bases between. Germline CDR1 MNHNS, CDR2 SASEGT. In DNA form, the CDR3 reads TGTGCCAGCAGTGTTGGAGTAGCCCGCTCCTACGAGCAGTACTTC. Its protein is CASSVGVARSYEQYF.

The chain couples TRBV7-9 to TRBJ1-1; D gene unclear. Trimming removed 2 bases from V and 7 bases from J, with 11 bases in between. The CDR3 is made up of 13 amino acids. Germline V CDR1 and CDR2: SEHNR, FQNEAQ (reference sequence). The CDR3 DNA sequence: TGTGCCAGCAGCTTATATCCCTCGGATGAAGCTTTCTTT. Translated, it gives CASSLYPSDEAFF.

About this clone itself: Relative to the germline gene, one junction end is altered; a read error may explain this. The rearrangement links TRBV7-7 to TRBJ2-5; D is undetermined. CDR3 size: 16 residues. Germline lookup yields CDR1 SSHAT and CDR2 FNYEAQ (reference sequence). DNA for the CDR3: TGTGCTAGCAGCTTAGGCCTAGGCACAACCCAAGAGACCCAGTACTTC. Translation: CASSLGLGTTQETQYF.